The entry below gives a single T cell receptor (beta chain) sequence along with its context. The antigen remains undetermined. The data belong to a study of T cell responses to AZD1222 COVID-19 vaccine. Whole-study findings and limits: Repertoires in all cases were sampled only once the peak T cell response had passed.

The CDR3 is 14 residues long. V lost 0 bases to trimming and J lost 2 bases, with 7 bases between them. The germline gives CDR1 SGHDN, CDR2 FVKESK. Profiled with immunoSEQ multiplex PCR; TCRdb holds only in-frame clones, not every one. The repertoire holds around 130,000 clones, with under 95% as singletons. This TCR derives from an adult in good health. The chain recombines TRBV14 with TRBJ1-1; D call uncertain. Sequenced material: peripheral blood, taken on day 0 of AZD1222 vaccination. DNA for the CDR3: TGTGCCAGCAGCCAAGAATGGGGAAACACTGAAGCTTTCTTT. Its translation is CASSQEWGNTEAFF.